Sequencing of this T cell receptor (beta chain) was carried out in a study of human T cells and chemical hapten exposure. TCRdb called the RACE reads again in MiXCR, with one record for every CDR3 protein. The data show about 140,000 distinct CDR3 sequences, about an eighth seen once. Time point described: patch test 2, 6 weeks after DPC sensitization. Noted treatment: therapeutic diphenylcyclopropenone sensitization with weekly scalp DPC. Germline values: CDR1 MNHEY, CDR2 SVGAGI. The CDR3 contains 13 residues. This clonotype has just a few counts. One end of the junction fails to match germline, which may point to a read error.

This TCR was sampled from a woman aged 45 to 65 with alopecia areata. Some clones in this sample may be carry-over from other donors' samples. Sequenced here: whole blood, sampled in connection with sensitization to the hapten diphenylcyclopropenone (DPC). V usage is TRBV6-5 and J usage is TRBJ1-1; no clear D. CDR3 coding DNA: TGTGCCGGCAGGCGGGGTTCGAACACTGAAGCTTTCTTT. Translation: CAGRRGSNTEAFF.